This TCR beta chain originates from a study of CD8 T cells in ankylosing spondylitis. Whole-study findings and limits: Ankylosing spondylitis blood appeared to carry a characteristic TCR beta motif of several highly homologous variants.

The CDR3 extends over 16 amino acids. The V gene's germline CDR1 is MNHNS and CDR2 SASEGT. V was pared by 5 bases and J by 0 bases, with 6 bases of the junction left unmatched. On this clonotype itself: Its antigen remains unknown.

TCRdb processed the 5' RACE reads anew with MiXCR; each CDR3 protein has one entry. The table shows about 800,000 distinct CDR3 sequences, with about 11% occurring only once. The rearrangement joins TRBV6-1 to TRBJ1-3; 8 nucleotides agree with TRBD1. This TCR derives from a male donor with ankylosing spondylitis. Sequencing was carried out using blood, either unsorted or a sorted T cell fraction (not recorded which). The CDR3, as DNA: TGTGCCAGCAGTCGGGACAGGCTGTCCTCTGGAAACACCATATATTTT. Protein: CASSRDRLSSGNTIYF.